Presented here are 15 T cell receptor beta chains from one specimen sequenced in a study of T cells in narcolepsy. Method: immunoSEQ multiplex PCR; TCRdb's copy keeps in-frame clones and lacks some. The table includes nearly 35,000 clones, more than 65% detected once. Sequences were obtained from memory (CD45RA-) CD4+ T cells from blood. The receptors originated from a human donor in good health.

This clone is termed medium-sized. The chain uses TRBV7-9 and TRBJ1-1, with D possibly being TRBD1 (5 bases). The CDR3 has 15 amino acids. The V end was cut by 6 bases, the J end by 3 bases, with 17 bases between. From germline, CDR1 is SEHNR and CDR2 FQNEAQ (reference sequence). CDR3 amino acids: CASRYTSGLYTEAFF. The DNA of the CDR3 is TGTGCCAGCAGATACACTTCAGGGTTGTACACTGAAGCTTTCTTT.

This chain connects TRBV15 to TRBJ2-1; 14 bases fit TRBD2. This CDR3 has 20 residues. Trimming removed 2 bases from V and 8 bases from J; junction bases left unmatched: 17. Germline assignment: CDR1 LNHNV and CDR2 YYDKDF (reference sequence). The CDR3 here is CATSRPPLGLAGAWGDEQFF. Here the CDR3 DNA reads TGTGCCACCAGCAGACCCCCCTTGGGACTAGCGGGAGCGTGGGGGGATGAGCAGTTCTTC.

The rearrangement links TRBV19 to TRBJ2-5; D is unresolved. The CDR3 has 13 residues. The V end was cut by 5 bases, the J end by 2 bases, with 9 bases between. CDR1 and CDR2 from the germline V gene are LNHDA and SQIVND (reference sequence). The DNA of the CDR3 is TGTGCCAGTAGTGCTGGACGTCAAGAGACCCAGTACTTC. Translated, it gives CASSAGRQETQYF. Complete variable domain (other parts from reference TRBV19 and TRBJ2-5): DGGITQSPKYLFRKEGQNVTLSCEQNLNHDAMYWYRQDPGQGLRLIYYSQIVNDFQKGDIAEGYSVSREKKESFPLTVTSAQKNPTAFYLCASSAGRQETQYFGPGTRLLVL.

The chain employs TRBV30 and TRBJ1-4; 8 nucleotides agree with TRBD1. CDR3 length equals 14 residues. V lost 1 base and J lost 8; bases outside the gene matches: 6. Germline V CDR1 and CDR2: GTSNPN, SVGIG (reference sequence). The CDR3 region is CAWSAPGTGEKLFF. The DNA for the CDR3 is TGTGCCTGGAGTGCACCCGGGACAGGCGAAAAACTGTTTTTT.

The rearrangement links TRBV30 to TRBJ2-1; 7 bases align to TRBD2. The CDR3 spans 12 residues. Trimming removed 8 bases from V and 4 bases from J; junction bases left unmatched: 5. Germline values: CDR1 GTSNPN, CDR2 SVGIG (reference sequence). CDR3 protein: CAVAGAYNEQFF. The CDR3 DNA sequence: TGTGCCGTGGCGGGAGCATACAATGAGCAGTTCTTC.

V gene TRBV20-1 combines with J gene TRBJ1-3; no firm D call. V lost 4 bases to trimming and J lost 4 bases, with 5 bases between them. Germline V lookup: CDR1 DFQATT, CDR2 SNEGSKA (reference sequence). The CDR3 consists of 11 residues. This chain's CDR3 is CSATIGNTIYF. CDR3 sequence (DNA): TGCAGTGCTACGATCGGAAACACCATATATTTT.

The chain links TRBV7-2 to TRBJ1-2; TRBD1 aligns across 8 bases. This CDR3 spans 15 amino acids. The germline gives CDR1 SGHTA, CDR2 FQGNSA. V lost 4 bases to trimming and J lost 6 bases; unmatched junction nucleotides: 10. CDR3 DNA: TGTGCCAGCAGCTCCTGGACAGGGCGTAGTGATGGCTACACCTTC. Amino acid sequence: CASSSWTGRSDGYTF.

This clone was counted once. CDR3 region: CASSPHRGHSEQYF. As DNA, the CDR3 is TGTGCCAGCAGCCCTCACAGGGGACATAGCGAGCAGTACTTC. This rearrangement joins TRBV6-5 to TRBJ2-7; 7 bases align to TRBD1. CDR3 length equals 14 residues. CDR1 MNHEY and CDR2 SVGAGI come from the germline V gene. V dropped 6 bases and J dropped 6; count of bases not matched to a gene: 11.

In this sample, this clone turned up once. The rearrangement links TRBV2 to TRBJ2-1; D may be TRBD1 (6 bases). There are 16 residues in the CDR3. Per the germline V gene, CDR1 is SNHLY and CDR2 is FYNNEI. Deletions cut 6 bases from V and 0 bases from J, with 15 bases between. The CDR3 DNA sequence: TGTGCCAGCAGGGAAAGGACAGCGAGCTCCTACAATGAGCAGTTCTTC. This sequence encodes CASRERTASSYNEQFF.

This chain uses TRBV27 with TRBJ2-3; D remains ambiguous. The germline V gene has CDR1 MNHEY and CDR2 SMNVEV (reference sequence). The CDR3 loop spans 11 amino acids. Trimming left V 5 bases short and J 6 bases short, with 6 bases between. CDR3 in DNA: TGTGCCAGCAGTATTCACGATACGCAGTATTTT. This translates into CASSIHDTQYF.

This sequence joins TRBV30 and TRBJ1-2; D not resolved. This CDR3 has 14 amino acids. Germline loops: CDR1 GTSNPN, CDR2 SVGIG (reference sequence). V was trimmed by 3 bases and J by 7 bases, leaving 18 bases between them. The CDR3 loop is CAWRRGGGMGGYTF. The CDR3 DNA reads TGTGCCTGGAGAAGAGGCGGAGGGATGGGTGGCTACACCTTC.

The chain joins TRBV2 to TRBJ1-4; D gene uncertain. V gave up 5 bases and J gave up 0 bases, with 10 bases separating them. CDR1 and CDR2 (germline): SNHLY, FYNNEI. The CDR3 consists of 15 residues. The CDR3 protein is CASSPRTATNEKLFF. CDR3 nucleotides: TGTGCCAGCAGTCCCAGGACTGCAACTAATGAAAAACTGTTTTTT.

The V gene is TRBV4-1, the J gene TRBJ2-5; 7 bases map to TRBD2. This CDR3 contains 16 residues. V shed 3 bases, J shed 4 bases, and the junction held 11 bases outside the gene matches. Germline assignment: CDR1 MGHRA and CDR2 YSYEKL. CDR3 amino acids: CASSQGGLGRGETQYF. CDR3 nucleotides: TGCGCCAGCAGCCAGGGCGGACTAGGACGGGGAGAGACCCAGTACTTC.

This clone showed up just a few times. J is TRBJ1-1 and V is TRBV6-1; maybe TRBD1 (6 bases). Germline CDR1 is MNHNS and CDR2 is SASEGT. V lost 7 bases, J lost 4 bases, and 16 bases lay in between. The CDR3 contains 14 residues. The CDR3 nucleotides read TGTGCCAGCACCCTTTCCCAGGGGCTCACTGAAGCTTTCTTT. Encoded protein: CASTLSQGLTEAFF.

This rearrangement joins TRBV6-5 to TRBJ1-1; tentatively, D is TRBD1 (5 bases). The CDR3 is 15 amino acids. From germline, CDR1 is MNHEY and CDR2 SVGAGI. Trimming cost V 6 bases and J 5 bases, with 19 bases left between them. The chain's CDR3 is CASSGLKPGGTEAFF. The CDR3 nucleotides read TGTGCCAGCAGCGGCCTGAAACCTGGGGGGACTGAAGCTTTCTTT.